This note documents a single TCR beta chain sequence. The table came from immunoSEQ multiplex PCR; TCRdb's copy has only in-frame clones and leaves some out. Here the sample spans about 190,000 clones, around nine tenths being singletons. The sample comes from a study of blood T cell repertoires in COVID-19. V shed 0 bases and J 0 bases; nucleotides not matched to a gene: 11. The CDR3 loop spans 19 amino acids. Germline values: CDR1 SGHRS, CDR2 YFSETQ. The sequence derives from a middle-aged woman who had recovered from COVID-19. This chain connects TRBV5-1 to TRBJ2-7; 11 positions agree with TRBD2. Material for sequencing was peripheral blood. The CDR3 DNA follows: TGCGCCAGCAGCTTGGGGAGTTTGCTAGCGGGAGGAAGCTCCTACGAGCAGTACTTC. Amino acids: CASSLGSLLAGGSSYEQYF.